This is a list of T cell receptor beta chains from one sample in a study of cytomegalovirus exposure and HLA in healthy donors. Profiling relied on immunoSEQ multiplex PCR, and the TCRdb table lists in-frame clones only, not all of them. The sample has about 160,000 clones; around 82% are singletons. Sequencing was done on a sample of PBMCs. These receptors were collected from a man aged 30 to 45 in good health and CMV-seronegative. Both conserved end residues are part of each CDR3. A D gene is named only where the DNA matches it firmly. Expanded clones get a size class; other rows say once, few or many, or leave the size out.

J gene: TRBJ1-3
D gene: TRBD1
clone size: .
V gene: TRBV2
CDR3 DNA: TGTGCCAGCAGGCTTAACAGGGGGACTGACGGCTCTGGAAACACCATATATTTT
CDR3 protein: CASRLNRGTDGSGNTIYF

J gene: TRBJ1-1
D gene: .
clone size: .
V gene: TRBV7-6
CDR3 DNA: TGTGCCAGCAGCACCGAGGGAACGAACACTGAAGCTTTCTTT
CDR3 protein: CASSTEGTNTEAFF

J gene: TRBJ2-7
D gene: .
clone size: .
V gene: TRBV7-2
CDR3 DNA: TGTGCCAGCAGCTTAGATCTAGCCCTCTACGAGCAGTACTTC
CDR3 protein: CASSLDLALYEQYF

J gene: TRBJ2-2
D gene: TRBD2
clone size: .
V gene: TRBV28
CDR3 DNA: TGTGCCAGCAGTTTGCCCTGGGGAGGGGCGAACACCGGGGAGCTGTTTTTT
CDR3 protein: CASSLPWGGANTGELFF

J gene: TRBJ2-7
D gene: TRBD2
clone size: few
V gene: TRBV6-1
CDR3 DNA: TGTGCCAGCAGTGAACTAGCGGGAGGGCCAGGATCCTACGAGCAGTACTTC
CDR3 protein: CASSELAGGPGSYEQYF

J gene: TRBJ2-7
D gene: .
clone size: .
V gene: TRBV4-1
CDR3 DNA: TGCGCCAGCAGCCAAGCTACAGGCTTATTGGGGGAGCAGTACTTC
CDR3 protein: CASSQATGLLGEQYF

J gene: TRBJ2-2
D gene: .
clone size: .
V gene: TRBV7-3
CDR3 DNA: TGTGCCAGCAGCCGAACAGGGAAAGGGGCCGGGGAGCTGTTTTTT
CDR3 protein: CASSRTGKGAGELFF

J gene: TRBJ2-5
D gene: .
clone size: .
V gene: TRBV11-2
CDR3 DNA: TGTGCCAGCAGCCAAATCATTGGGGCAGAGACCCAGTACTTC
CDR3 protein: CASSQIIGAETQYF

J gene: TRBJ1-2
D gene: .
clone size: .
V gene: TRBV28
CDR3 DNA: TGTGCCAGCGACAGGTGGGGCTATGGCTACACCTTC
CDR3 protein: CASDRWGYGYTF

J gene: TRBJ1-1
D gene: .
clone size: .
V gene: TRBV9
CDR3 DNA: TGTGCCAGCAGCGTAGTTAGGAACACTGAAGCTTTCTTT
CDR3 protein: CASSVVRNTEAFF

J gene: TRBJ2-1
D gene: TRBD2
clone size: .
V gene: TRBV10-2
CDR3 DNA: TGCGCCAGCAGTCCTAGCGGGAGCTCCTACAATGAGCAGTTCTTC
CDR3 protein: CASSPSGSSYNEQFF

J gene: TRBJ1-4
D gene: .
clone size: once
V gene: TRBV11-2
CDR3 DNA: TGTGCCAGCAGCTCATTAGGGGGAGAACTGTTTTTT
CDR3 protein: CASSSLGGELFF

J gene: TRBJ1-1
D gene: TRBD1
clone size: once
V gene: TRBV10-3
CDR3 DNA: TGTGCCATCAATACTCCTCAGGGGGACAGAAGGACTGAAGCTTTCTTT
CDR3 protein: CAINTPQGDRRTEAFF

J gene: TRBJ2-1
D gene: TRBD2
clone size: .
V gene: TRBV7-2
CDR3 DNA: TGTGCCAGCAGCTTCCCCACAGCGGGGGGTTCCTACAATGAGCAGTTCTTC
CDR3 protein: CASSFPTAGGSYNEQFF

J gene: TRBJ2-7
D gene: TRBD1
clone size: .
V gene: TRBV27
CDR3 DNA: TGTGCCAGCAGTTCCTCGCCTCGGACAGGGGGCGGCCGATACGAGCAGTACTTC
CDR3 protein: CASSSSPRTGGGRYEQYF

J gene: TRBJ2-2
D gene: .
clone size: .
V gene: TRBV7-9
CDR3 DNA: TGTTCCAGCAGCTTTCAAACAGGGCCCACCGGGGAGCTGTTTTTT
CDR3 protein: CSSSFQTGPTGELFF

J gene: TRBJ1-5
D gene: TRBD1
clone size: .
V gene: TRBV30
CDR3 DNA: TGTGCCTGGAGCCCAAAAAGGGGGCAGGGGAATCAGCCCCAGCATTTT
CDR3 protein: CAWSPKRGQGNQPQHF

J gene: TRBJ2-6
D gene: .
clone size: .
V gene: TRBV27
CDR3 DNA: TGTGCCAGCAGTCCCGAGATCTACTCTGGGGCCAACGTCCTGACTTTC
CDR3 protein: CASSPEIYSGANVLTF

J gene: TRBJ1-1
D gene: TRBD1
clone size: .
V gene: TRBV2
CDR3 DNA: TGTGCCAGCAGTGCTCACAGGGGGGGCACTGAAGCTTTCTTT
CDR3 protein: CASSAHRGGTEAFF

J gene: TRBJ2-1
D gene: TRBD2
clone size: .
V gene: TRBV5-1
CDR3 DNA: TGCGCCAGCAGCTTGATGTTAGCGGGGAGGGGTAATGAGCAGTTCTTC
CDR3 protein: CASSLMLAGRGNEQFF

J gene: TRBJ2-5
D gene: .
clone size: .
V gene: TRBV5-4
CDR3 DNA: TGTGCCAGCAGCCAGGGAAGAGAGACCCAGTACTTC
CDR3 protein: CASSQGRETQYF

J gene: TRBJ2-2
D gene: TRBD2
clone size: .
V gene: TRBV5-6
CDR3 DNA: TGTGCCAGCAGTCTCGGGGGGGGCGTAATGCACACCGGGGAGCTGTTTTTT
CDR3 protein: CASSLGGGVMHTGELFF

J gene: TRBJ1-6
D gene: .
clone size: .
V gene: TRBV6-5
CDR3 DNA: TGTGCCAGCAGTTACCGCGGCCGCTATAATTCACCCCTCCACTTT
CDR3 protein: CASSYRGRYNSPLHF

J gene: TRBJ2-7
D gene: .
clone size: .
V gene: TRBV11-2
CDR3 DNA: TGTGCCAGCAGCACCCCGAAGAGCGGAAGCTCCTACGAGCAGTACTTC
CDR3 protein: CASSTPKSGSSYEQYF

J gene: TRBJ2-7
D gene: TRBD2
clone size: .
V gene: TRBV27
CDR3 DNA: TGTGCCAGCAGCCTAGGGCTGACTAGCGGGAGTAGCTACGAGCAGTACTTC
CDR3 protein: CASSLGLTSGSSYEQYF

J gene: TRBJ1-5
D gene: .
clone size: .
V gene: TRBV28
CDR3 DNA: TGTGCCAGCAAGCAAACGTCCACGGGCAGGGGTTATAATCAGCCCCAGCATTTT
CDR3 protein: CASKQTSTGRGYNQPQHF

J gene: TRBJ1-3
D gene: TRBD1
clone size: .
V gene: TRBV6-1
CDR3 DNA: TGTGCCAGCAGGGACAGGGACTCTGGAAACACCATATATTTT
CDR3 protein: CASRDRDSGNTIYF

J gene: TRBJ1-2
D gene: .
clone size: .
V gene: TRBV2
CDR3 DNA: TGTGCCAGCAGTGAAAGGGGAAGCTCCTATGGCTACACCTTC
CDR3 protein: CASSERGSSYGYTF

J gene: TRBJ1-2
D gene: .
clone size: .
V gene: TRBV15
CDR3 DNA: TGTGCCACCAGCGAACCTGCAGAGTTGGACAGAAAGAACTATGGCTACACCTTC
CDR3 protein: CATSEPAELDRKNYGYTF

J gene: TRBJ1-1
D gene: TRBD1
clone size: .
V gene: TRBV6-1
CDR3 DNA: TGTGCCAGCAGTAACAGGGGGGTACTTACTGAAGCTTTCTTT
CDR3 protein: CASSNRGVLTEAFF

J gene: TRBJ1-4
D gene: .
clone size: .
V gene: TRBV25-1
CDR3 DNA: TGTGCCAGCAGAGGACCCTACAGGTTCTGGGCTGAAAAACTGTTTTTT
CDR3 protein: CASRGPYRFWAEKLFF

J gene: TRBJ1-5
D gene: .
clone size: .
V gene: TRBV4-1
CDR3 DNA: TGCGCCAGCAGCCCAGTAGCCGCAGGGTCCAATCAGCCCCAGCATTTT
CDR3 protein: CASSPVAAGSNQPQHF

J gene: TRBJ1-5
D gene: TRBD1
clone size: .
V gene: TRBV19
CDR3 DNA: TGTGCCAGTAGTAATTTAGGGGGCTGGGGCAATCAGCCCCAGCATTTT
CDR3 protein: CASSNLGGWGNQPQHF

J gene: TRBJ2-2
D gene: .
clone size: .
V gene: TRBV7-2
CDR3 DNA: TGTGCCAGCAGCTTAACGGGGTTTAACGGGGAGCTGTTTTTT
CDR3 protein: CASSLTGFNGELFF

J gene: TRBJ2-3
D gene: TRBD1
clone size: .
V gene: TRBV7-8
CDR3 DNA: TGTGCCAGCAGCCGAGGGGGCACGGCAGATACGCAGTATTTT
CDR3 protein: CASSRGGTADTQYF

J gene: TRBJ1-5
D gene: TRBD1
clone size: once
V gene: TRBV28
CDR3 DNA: TGTGCCAGCAGTTTACCGGACAGGTTAGCTCAGCCCCAGCATTTT
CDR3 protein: CASSLPDRLAQPQHF

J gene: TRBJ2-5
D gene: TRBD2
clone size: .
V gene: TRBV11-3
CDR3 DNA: TGTGCCAGCAGCTTAGCCTCGGGGGGGCGGGAAGAGACCCAGTACTTC
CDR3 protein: CASSLASGGREETQYF

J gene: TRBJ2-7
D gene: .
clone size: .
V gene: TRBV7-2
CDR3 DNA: TGTGCCAGCAGCTTAGGTAATAGCGCGGCCTACGAGCAGTACTTC
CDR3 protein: CASSLGNSAAYEQYF

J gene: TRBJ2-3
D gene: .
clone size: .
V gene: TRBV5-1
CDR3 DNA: TGCGCCAGCAGCTTGGATCAGAGCACAGATACGCAGTATTTT
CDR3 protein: CASSLDQSTDTQYF

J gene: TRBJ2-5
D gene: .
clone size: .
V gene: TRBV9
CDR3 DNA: TGTGCCAGCAGCGATAGCGTCGGGGGTGAGACCCAGTACTTC
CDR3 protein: CASSDSVGGETQYF

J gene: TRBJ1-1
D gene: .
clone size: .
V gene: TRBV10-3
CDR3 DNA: TGTGCCATCAGTGAGTTGGGGCAGGGGTACACTGAAGCTTTCTTT
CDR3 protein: CAISELGQGYTEAFF

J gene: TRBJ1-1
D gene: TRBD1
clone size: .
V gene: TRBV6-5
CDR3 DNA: TGTGCCAGCAGCCTGGGACAGGGACTGAACACTGAAGCTTTCTTT
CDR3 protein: CASSLGQGLNTEAFF

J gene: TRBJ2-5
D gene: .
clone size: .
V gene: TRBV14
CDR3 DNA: TGTGCCAGCAGCCAGTTTCTGCAAGAGACCCAGTACTTC
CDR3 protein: CASSQFLQETQYF

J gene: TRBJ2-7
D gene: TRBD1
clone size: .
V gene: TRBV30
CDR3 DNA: TGTGCCTGGAGTCCTTACAGGGGAGTCGGCAACGAGCAGTACTTC
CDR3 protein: CAWSPYRGVGNEQYF

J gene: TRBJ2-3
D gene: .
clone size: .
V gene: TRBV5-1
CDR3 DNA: TGCGCCAGCAGCTTGGAGGCGGTAACAGATACGCAGTATTTT
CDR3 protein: CASSLEAVTDTQYF

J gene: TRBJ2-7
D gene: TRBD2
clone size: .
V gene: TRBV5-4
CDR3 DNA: TGTGCCAGCAGCCGTAGCGGGAGGGCCTACTACGAGCAGTACTTC
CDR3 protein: CASSRSGRAYYEQYF

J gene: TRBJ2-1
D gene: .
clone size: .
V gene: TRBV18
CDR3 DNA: TGTGCCAGCTCACCAGGGACACCGAGAGACTCCAATGAGCAGTTCTTC
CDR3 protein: CASSPGTPRDSNEQFF

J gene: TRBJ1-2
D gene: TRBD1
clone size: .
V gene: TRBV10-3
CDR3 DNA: TGTGCCATCAGCCGGGACAGGGAGTACTATGGCTACACCTTC
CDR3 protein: CAISRDREYYGYTF

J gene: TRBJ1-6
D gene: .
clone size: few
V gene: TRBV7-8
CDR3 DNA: TGTGCCAGCAGCTTAGCACCGCCAGAAACCAATTCACCCCTCCACTTT
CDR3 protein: CASSLAPPETNSPLHF

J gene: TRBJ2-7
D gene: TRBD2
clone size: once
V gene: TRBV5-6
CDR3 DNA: TGTGCCAGCAGCTTGGTAGCGGGGGGGTACGAGCAGTACTTC
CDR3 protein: CASSLVAGGYEQYF

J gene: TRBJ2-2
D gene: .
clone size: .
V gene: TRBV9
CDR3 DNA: TGTGCCAGCAGCGTAGAAGGGGCCGGGGAGCTGTTTTTT
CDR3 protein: CASSVEGAGELFF

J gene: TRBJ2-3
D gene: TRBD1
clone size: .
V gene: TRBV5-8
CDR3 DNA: TGTGCCAGCAGCTTGGGGTTGGTCAGAGGGGGCTGGACAGATACGCAGTATTTT
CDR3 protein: CASSLGLVRGGWTDTQYF

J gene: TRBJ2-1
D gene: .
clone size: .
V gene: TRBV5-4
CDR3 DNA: TGTGCCAGCAGCCAGGACTCCAGCTCCTACAATGAGCAGTTCTTC
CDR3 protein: CASSQDSSSYNEQFF